This T cell receptor beta chain was identified in a study of cytomegalovirus exposure and HLA in healthy donors. General observations from the study: Among donors in an Asian-associated ancestry cluster, a later analysis reportedly found fewer N-insertions than the roughly 610-donor mean. When analyzed later, the rates of TCR association showed variation by HLA locus, with DRB1 the most and HLA-C the fewest. The study flagged some 180 TCR beta chains as cytomegalovirus-associated.

PCR employed 60 Vbeta and 13 Jbeta primers. Measured with immunoSEQ multiplex PCR; TCRdb has only the in-frame clones, and not every one. Found here are some 170,000 clones, roughly 76% of them singletons; the top ten hold over 4.5%. Concerning this clone itself: Its antigen remains unknown.

This TCR came from a woman under 30 in good health and CMV-seropositive. The sample was PBMCs.

The CDR3 nucleotides are TGTGCCAGCAGCTTAAGACCGGGACAGGGGTTAAATGAGCAGTTCTTC. This translates into CASSLRPGQGLNEQFF. This chain uses TRBV11-3 with TRBJ2-1, with 10 bases fitting TRBD1. J was trimmed by 7 bases and V by 2 bases; bases with no gene match: 8. The CDR3 consists of 16 residues. The germline V gene has CDR1 SGHNT and CDR2 YENEEA.